These T cell receptor beta chains were read from a single sample in a study of T cells in Graves' hyperthyroidism and ophthalmopathy. From the multiplex PCR reads, TCRdb called clonotypes with MiXCR, one entry per CDR3 protein. Seen here are around 500,000 distinct CDR3 sequences, 22% observed once, and the top ten hold under 55%. The sequenced sample was blood. Receptors originate from a woman aged 70 to 79 with Graves' ophthalmopathy. Both conserved end residues are trimmed from each CDR3. Expanded clones are given a class, and other clones once, few, many or no size at all.

clone size: NA; V gene: TRBV20-1; CDR3 protein: SARAPGHWGRQETQY
clone size: few; V gene: TRBV7-8; CDR3 protein: ASSLGQTSGNTGELF
clone size: NA; V gene: TRBV4-1; CDR3 protein: ASSVTGLLGPQH
clone size: few; V gene: TRBV28; CDR3 protein: ASSTPTGTAGGTDTQY
clone size: NA; V gene: TRBV18; CDR3 protein: ASSPNFYEQF
clone size: few; V gene: TRBV10-3; CDR3 protein: AISPAGGDTQY
clone size: NA; V gene: TRBV2; CDR3 protein: ASRGQNEKLF
clone size: NA; V gene: TRBV5-1; CDR3 protein: ASSLLAGAVYEQY
clone size: few; V gene: TRBV6-1; CDR3 protein: ASSLTGTDTEAF
clone size: NA; V gene: TRBV29-1; CDR3 protein: SVRQAVGYGYT
clone size: NA; V gene: TRBV6-2/TRBV6-3; CDR3 protein: ASSQILRGRRGYT
clone size: few; V gene: TRBV3-1; CDR3 protein: ASRTGDQQF
clone size: few; V gene: TRBV5-1; CDR3 protein: ASSPLGTASYEQY
clone size: NA; V gene: TRBV11-3; CDR3 protein: TSSFSGSTEAF
clone size: NA; V gene: TRBV30; CDR3 protein: ASSAGGADTQY
clone size: many; V gene: TRBV28; CDR3 protein: ASRGGTHSNQPQH
clone size: NA; V gene: TRBV7-2; CDR3 protein: ASSPRKGQETQY
clone size: NA; V gene: TRBV7-9; CDR3 protein: ASKPGDSGNTIY
clone size: NA; V gene: TRBV28; CDR3 protein: ASSLSPGVSGNTIY
clone size: NA; V gene: TRBV27; CDR3 protein: ASSLSGVTGNTIY
clone size: NA; V gene: TRBV20-1; CDR3 protein: SASGLAKSSYNEQF
clone size: NA; V gene: TRBV7-9; CDR3 protein: ASSLAQGMNSPLH
clone size: few; V gene: TRBV9; CDR3 protein: ASSVGDSGNQPQH
clone size: few; V gene: TRBV9; CDR3 protein: ASSTGTSGSIGEQY
clone size: many; V gene: TRBV11-2; CDR3 protein: ASSSLAGGDEQF
clone size: few; V gene: TRBV2; CDR3 protein: ASSVNSNTGELF
clone size: many; V gene: TRBV27; CDR3 protein: ASSPTWGGAGETQY
clone size: NA; V gene: TRBV5-1; CDR3 protein: ASKTLAGGTGEQF
clone size: few; V gene: TRBV6-2/TRBV6-3; CDR3 protein: ASSYSGQGILTGELF
clone size: NA; V gene: TRBV5-1; CDR3 protein: ASSSPREDVSGNTIY
clone size: NA; V gene: TRBV20-1; CDR3 protein: SPLGGRSTEAF
clone size: few; V gene: TRBV7-3; CDR3 protein: ASSLGDRQF
clone size: NA; V gene: TRBV5-1; CDR3 protein: ASSIDRVGETQY
clone size: NA; V gene: TRBV28; CDR3 protein: ASRSWTGLEMGYGYT
clone size: NA; V gene: TRBV3-1; CDR3 protein: ASSQGGGTQH
clone size: NA; V gene: TRBV6-5; CDR3 protein: ASRILGLAGMETQY